These 6 T cell receptor beta chains share one sample of origin, sequenced in a study of CD8+ T cells in alopecia areata. Treatment in this sample: oral pan-JAK inhibitor, 5-10 mg twice daily. In each case, RNA was isolated and then reverse transcribed into cDNA as the sequencing template. Profiling relied on immunoSEQ multiplex PCR, and the TCRdb table lists in-frame clones only, not all of them. The sample consists of fewer than 110,000 clones, about three fifths of them appearing once. The sequences come from CD8+ T cells sorted from blood, collected between weeks 55 and 65, from a patient treated with tofacitinib. The receptors come from a human donor with alopecia areata.

This chain joins TRBV30 and TRBJ2-5; D ambiguous. This CDR3 is built from 14 residues. Germline V CDR1 and CDR2: GTSNPN, SVGIG (reference sequence). The CDR3 here is CAYAALTLKETQYF. The CDR3 region has the DNA TGTGCGTACGCAGCGCTGACTCTAAAAGAGACCCAGTACTTC.

This clone has a handful of counts. The chain has TRBV9 and TRBJ2-7; 15 nucleotides line up with TRBD2. The germline CDR1 and CDR2 sequences are SGDLS and YYNGEE. The ends lost 3 bases at V and 4 bases at J; junction bases unmatched: 11. This CDR3 has 18 amino acids. CDR3 sequence reads: CASSAGLAGGYGYYEQYF. CDR3 DNA sequence: TGTGCCAGCAGCGCCGGACTAGCGGGGGGGTATGGTTATTACGAGCAGTACTTC.

This clone was seen a few times. The CDR3 reads CASSFNRGAVYEQYF. CDR3 bases: TGTGCCAGCAGCTTTAACAGGGGAGCCGTATACGAGCAGTACTTC. V usage is TRBV7-8 and J usage is TRBJ2-7, with TRBD1 matching 7 bases. This CDR3 has 15 residues. Trimming removed 3 bases from V and 4 bases from J; junction bases left unmatched: 9. Germline loops: CDR1 SGHVS, CDR2 FQNEAQ.

The chain recombines TRBV19 with TRBJ1-1, with TRBD1 matching 9 bases. There are 15 residues in the CDR3. The germline V gene has CDR1 LNHDA and CDR2 SQIVND (reference sequence). Losses at the gene ends were 7 bases for V and 2 bases for J; bases not matched to a gene: 8. CDR3 amino acids: CASTAATGGNTEAFF. CDR3 nucleotide sequence: TGTGCCAGTACCGCCGCAACAGGGGGCAACACTGAAGCTTTCTTT.

This clone has just a few counts. The rearrangement links TRBV11-2 to TRBJ2-1; 7 positions agree with TRBD1. Germline V lookup: CDR1 SGHAT, CDR2 FQNNGV. There are 15 residues in the CDR3. V gave up 4 bases and J gave up 3 bases; unmatched junction bases: 6. The CDR3 nucleotides read TGTGCCAGCAGCTCCACGACAGGGTACTACAATGAGCAGTTCTTC. Translated: CASSSTTGYYNEQFF.

The genes are TRBV29-1 and TRBJ2-7; 8 nucleotides align to TRBD2. Germline V gene lookup returns CDR1 SQVTM and CDR2 ANQGSEA. This CDR3 is built from 14 residues. V lost 6 bases and J lost 0; bases outside the gene matches: 7. The CDR3 reads CSVYSGTSSYEQYF. CDR3 nucleotide sequence: TGCAGCGTCTATTCCGGGACTAGCTCCTACGAGCAGTACTTC.